This record covers a single T cell receptor (beta chain). Its antigen is unidentified. The data were obtained in a study of shared clonotypes between healthy human individuals. Across several immunoSEQ plates, the genomic DNA of each subset was split evenly. The table came from immunoSEQ multiplex PCR; TCRdb's copy has only in-frame clones and leaves some out. The table records 2 million to 3 million clones, roughly 93% of them present only once. Trimming took 4 bases from V and 6 from J; bases not matched to a gene: 13. CDR1 SGHRS and CDR2 YFSETQ come from the germline V gene. The CDR3 is made up of 16 amino acids. Findings and limits, study-wide: Compared with clonotypes that all four donors shared, non-shared clonotypes had lower generation probabilities. It was observed that around 5% of naive CD4 clonotypes were shared across a handful of donors.

Into CD45RA+ naive and CD45RA-negative memory subsets, the CD4+ cells were split. This TCR was recovered from a young man in good health. Some clones in this sample may be carry-over from other donors' samples. The V call is TRBV5-1, the J call TRBJ2-1; 7 nucleotides match TRBD2. Material: naive CD4+ T cells from PBMCs. The subset was: CD45RA+ positively selected. In nucleotides, the CDR3 is TGCGCCAGCAGCCAACGGCCGGCGGGGGACTTCAATGAGCAGTTCTTC. Translating it yields CASSQRPAGDFNEQFF.